The 13 T cell receptor beta chains below were found in one sample sequenced in a study of technical replicates of blood from a handful of donors. TCRdb's copy holds only in-frame clones and misses some; the assay was immunoSEQ multiplex PCR. The data contain 60,000 to 80,000 clones, approximately 89% of them singletons. Sequenced material: PBMCs. The receptor set was obtained from a human donor in good health. Some clones in this sample may be carry-over from other donors' samples.

The J gene is TRBJ1-3, the V gene TRBV12-5; D possibly corresponds to TRBD1 (5 bases). This CDR3 comprises 15 residues. Per the germline V gene, CDR1 is LGHNT and CDR2 is FRNRAP. Trimming pared 6 bases from V and 0 bases from J, leaving 12 bases between. The CDR3 DNA sequence: TGTGCTAGTGGATCCAGGGCCTCCTCTGGAAACACCATATATTTT. Residues: CASGSRASSGNTIYF.

The V and J genes are TRBV7-3 and TRBJ2-1; TRBD2 aligns across 8 bases. The CDR3 has 16 amino acids. After removal of 4 bases from V and 2 bases from J, the junction contained 7 bases not matched to a gene. Germline V gives CDR1 SGHTA, CDR2 FQGTGA. The CDR3 spells CASSSQTSVPYNEQFF. DNA of the CDR3: TGTGCCAGCAGCTCCCAGACTAGCGTCCCCTACAATGAGCAGTTCTTC.

The chain uses TRBV2 and TRBJ2-1, with 8 bases aligning to TRBD2. Per germline, CDR1 SNHLY and CDR2 FYNNEI. There are 15 residues in the CDR3. Trimming cost V 2 bases and J 0 bases; bases outside gene matches: 0. CDR3 protein: CASSESGSSYNEQFF. CDR3 nucleotide sequence: TGTGCCAGCAGTGAAAGCGGGAGCTCCTACAATGAGCAGTTCTTC.

The chain combines TRBV12-5 with TRBJ1-5; D not resolved. V gave up 8 bases and J gave up 2 bases, with 13 bases separating them. There are 14 residues in the CDR3. The germline V gene has CDR1 LGHNT and CDR2 FRNRAP. For the CDR3, the DNA is TGTGCTAGTCAGGAGGGATCTGGCAATCAGCCCCAGCATTTT. This gives the protein CASQEGSGNQPQHF.

The chain uses TRBV18 and TRBJ1-5; no definite D call. The V end lost 3 bases, the J end lost 7 bases, and 10 bases lay between the germline ends. Germline loops: CDR1 KGHSH, CDR2 LQKENI. This CDR3 is built from 13 residues. The CDR3 spells CASSPGAGQPQHF. The CDR3 DNA follows: TGTGCCAGCTCACCCGGCGCGGGACAGCCCCAGCATTTT. The full variable domain, its missing parts supplied by reference TRBV18 and TRBJ1-5, is NAGVMQNPRHLVRRRGQEARLRCSPMKGHSHVYWYRQLPEEGLKFMVYLQKENIIDESGMPKERFSAEFPKEGPSILRIQQVVRGDSAAYFCASSPGAGQPQHFGDGTRLSIL.

The chain has TRBV4-3 and TRBJ2-1; D perhaps matches TRBD2 (6 bases). This CDR3 has 14 residues. Germline V gene sequence: CDR1 LGHNA, CDR2 YSLEER. Trimming removed 0 bases from V and 13 bases from J, with 16 bases in between. CDR3 bases: TGCGCCAGCAGCCAAGATCGGTTTGGAGGGGATCAGTTCTTC. The encoded protein is CASSQDRFGGDQFF.

The chain is built from TRBV7-2 and TRBJ2-1, with a tentative D call TRBD2 (6 bases). The length of the CDR3 is 14 residues. CDR1 and CDR2 from the germline V gene are SGHTA and FQGNSA. V was clipped by 5 bases and J by 6 bases, with 14 bases between them. CDR3 nucleotides: TGTGCCAGCAGCCCGAGACTAGTCCCCAATGAGCAGTTCTTC. As protein: CASSPRLVPNEQFF. Drawing the rest from reference TRBV7-2 and TRBJ2-1, the complete variable domain is GAGVSQSPSNKVTEKGKDVELRCDPISGHTALYWYRQSLGQGLEFLIYFQGNSAPDKSGLPSDRFSAERTGGSVSTLTIQRTQQEDSAVYLCASSPRLVPNEQFFGPGTRLTVL.

The chain employs TRBV27 and TRBJ1-6; TRBD1 is a possible D gene (6 bases). V was cut by 8 bases and J by 5 bases, with 13 bases left in between. This CDR3 comprises 14 residues. Germline V lookup: CDR1 MNHEY, CDR2 SMNVEV (reference sequence). The CDR3 sequence is CASAGGRDNSPLHF. In nucleotides, the CDR3 is TGTGCCAGCGCCGGGGGGCGAGATAATTCACCCCTCCACTTT.

This clone was counted once. V gene TRBV15 combines with J gene TRBJ2-6, with a tentative D call TRBD2 (5 bases). Germline V CDR1 and CDR2: LNHNV, YYDKDF (reference sequence). V was clipped by 0 bases and J by 0 bases, with 6 bases between them. There are 16 residues in the CDR3. This CDR3 is CATSRERDSGANVLTF. CDR3 sequence (DNA): TGTGCCACCAGCAGAGAGAGGGACTCTGGGGCCAACGTCCTGACTTTC.

CDR3 region: CASSQDTSGGLGEQFF. Written as DNA, the CDR3 is TGTGCCAGCAGCCAAGATACTAGCGGGGGCCTGGGTGAGCAGTTCTTC. This chain links TRBV4-2 with TRBJ2-1; 11 nucleotides align to TRBD2. The CDR3 contains 16 residues. CDR1 is LGHNA, CDR2 YNFKEQ, per germline. The J segment lost 9 bases and the V segment lost 0 bases, leaving 7 bases of the junction unmatched.

The chain joins TRBV19 to TRBJ2-1; 12 positions match TRBD2. Per the germline V gene, CDR1 is LNHDA and CDR2 is SQIVND (reference sequence). The CDR3 is 15 amino acids. Trimming cost V 6 bases and J 8 bases; bases outside gene matches: 8. CDR3 sequence: CASSSGTSGFYEQFF. In DNA form, the CDR3 reads TGTGCCAGTAGCTCCGGGACTAGCGGGTTCTATGAGCAGTTCTTC.

J is TRBJ2-3 and V is TRBV5-1, with 11 bases matching TRBD2. This CDR3 contains 17 residues. V shed 2 bases, J shed 0 bases, and the junction held 5 bases outside the gene matches. Germline V gene lookup returns CDR1 SGHRS and CDR2 YFSETQ. DNA of the CDR3: TGCGCCAGCAGCTTAGGGACTAGCGGAGTGAGCACAGATACGCAGTATTTT. Its protein product is CASSLGTSGVSTDTQYF.

The table lists this clone with a few counts. V usage is TRBV5-4 and J usage is TRBJ1-2, with 9 bases aligning to TRBD1. CDR1 is SGHNT, CDR2 YYREEE, per germline (reference sequence). With 4 bases clipped from V and 2 bases from J, the junction kept 6 bases outside the gene matches. The CDR3 runs 15 residues. The CDR3 nucleotides are TGTGCCAGCAGCGGATCCGGGACAGGGAACTATGGCTACACCTTC. Amino acid sequence: CASSGSGTGNYGYTF.